Below are 30 T cell receptor beta chains sequenced from a single sample in a study of blood T cell repertoires in COVID-19. The data were produced by immunoSEQ multiplex PCR, yet TCRdb's version contains in-frame clones alone and is incomplete. The sample consists of 210,000 or so clones, approximately 90% of them appearing once. The sequencing input was peripheral blood. Receptors originate from a man younger than 45 with COVID-19, enrolled during active disease.

CDR3 protein: CASSPGSDNEQFF. The CDR3 DNA is TGCGCCAGCAGCCCGGGGAGCGACAATGAGCAGTTCTTC. The rearrangement joins TRBV5-1 to TRBJ2-1, with D possibly being TRBD2 (5 bases). V dropped 4 bases and J dropped 5 bases, with 10 bases sitting between them. Germline V CDR1 and CDR2: SGHRS, YFSETQ. CDR3 size: 13 residues.

The chain employs TRBV29-1 and TRBJ1-1; TRBD1 is a possible D gene (5 bases). CDR1 SQVTM and CDR2 ANQGSEA come from the germline V gene. The CDR3 consists of 12 residues. V was pared by 1 base and J by 6 bases, with 9 bases between. The CDR3 here is CSVEVGGPEAFF. In DNA, the CDR3 is TGCAGCGTTGAAGTCGGGGGACCTGAAGCTTTCTTT. Drawing the rest from reference TRBV29-1 and TRBJ1-1, the complete variable domain is SAVISQKPSRDICQRGTSLTIQCQVDSQVTMMFWYRQQPGQSLTLIATANQGSEATYESGFVIDKFPISRPNLTFSTLTVSNMSPEDSSIYLCSVEVGGPEAFFGQGTRLTVV.

This chain connects TRBV6-6 to TRBJ1-2; possible D gene TRBD1, 6 bases. In germline, CDR1 is MNHNY, CDR2 SVGAGI (reference sequence). The CDR3 contains 13 residues. Trimming shortened V by 10 bases and J by 7 bases, and 19 bases separated the two germline ends. CDR3 coding DNA: TGTGCCACCCTCCGGGGGGGCGATCGTGGCTACACCTTC. This gives the protein CATLRGGDRGYTF.

Here the CDR3 reads CASSEYLFGTGEKLFF. The CDR3, as DNA: TGTGCCAGCAGTGAATATCTGTTCGGGACAGGGGAAAAACTGTTTTTT. The chain uses TRBV25-1 and TRBJ1-4; 9 positions agree with TRBD1. Germline V gene data show CDR1 as MGHDK and CDR2 as SYGVNS. The length of the CDR3 is 16 residues. With 0 bases clipped from V and 8 bases from J, the junction kept 7 bases outside the gene matches.

Here the CDR3 reads CASSVVWTSGSGELFF. CDR3 in DNA: TGTGCCAGCAGCGTAGTTTGGACTAGCGGGTCCGGGGAGCTGTTTTTT. The chain uses TRBV9 and TRBJ2-2, with 11 nucleotides matching TRBD2. V gave up 0 bases and J gave up 6 bases; unmatched junction bases: 4. The CDR3 spans 16 residues. The germline V gene encodes CDR1 SGDLS and CDR2 YYNGEE. The whole variable domain, filled in from reference TRBV9 and TRBJ2-2, reads DSGVTQTPKHLITATGQRVTLRCSPRSGDLSVYWYQQSLDQGLQFLIQYYNGEERAKGNILERFSAQQFPDLHSELNLSSLELGDSALYFCASSVVWTSGSGELFFGEGSRLTVL.

V usage is TRBV7-9 and J usage is TRBJ2-1, with D perhaps TRBD1 (6 bases). The CDR3 is made up of 16 amino acids. Germline-derived CDR1 and CDR2 are SEHNR and FQNEAQ (reference sequence). V lost 2 bases, J lost 9 bases, and 20 bases lay in between. CDR3 loop: CASSLRDTLPGGEQFF. In DNA form, the CDR3 reads TGTGCCAGCAGCTTAAGGGACACACTTCCAGGCGGTGAGCAGTTCTTC. Combining the CDR3 with reference TRBV7-9 and TRBJ2-1 gives the whole variable domain DTGVSQNPRHKITKRGQNVTFRCDPISEHNRLYWYRQTLGQGPEFLTYFQNEAQLEKSRLLSDRFSAERPKGSFSTLEIQRTEQGDSAMYLCASSLRDTLPGGEQFFGPGTRLTVL.

The chain combines TRBV2 with TRBJ1-2, with D uncertain. Germline values: CDR1 SNHLY, CDR2 FYNNEI. The CDR3 has 12 residues. Between the trimmed V and J ends, which lost 6 bases and 2 bases, there was a span of 7 bases. DNA of the CDR3: TGTGCCAGCAGCTCGGGAAACTATGGCTACACCTTC. Its protein is CASSSGNYGYTF.

The genes are TRBV4-3 and TRBJ2-1, with TRBD1 identical over 9 bases. The length of the CDR3 is 14 residues. The V gene's germline CDR1 is LGHNA and CDR2 YSLEER. Losses at the gene ends were 8 bases for V and 8 bases for J; bases not matched to a gene: 10. CDR3 amino acids: CASRRDRVLDEQFF. The CDR3 coding sequence is TGCGCCAGCCGCCGGGACAGGGTTTTGGATGAGCAGTTCTTC.

V is TRBV5-1 and J is TRBJ2-7, with a weak D call TRBD2 (6 bases). The CDR3 totals 15 residues. V shed 0 bases and J shed 5 bases, with 15 bases lying between them. Germline-derived CDR1 and CDR2 are SGHRS and YFSETQ. CDR3 loop: CASSLDEGRIDEQYF. The CDR3 nucleotides are TGCGCCAGCAGCTTGGATGAGGGGAGGATTGACGAGCAGTACTTC. Complete variable domain (other parts from reference TRBV5-1 and TRBJ2-7): KAGVTQTPRYLIKTRGQQVTLSCSPISGHRSVSWYQQTPGQGLQFLFEYFSETQRNKGNFPGRFSGRQFSNSRSEMNVSTLELGDSALYLCASSLDEGRIDEQYFGPGTRLTVT.

The chain uses TRBV24-1 and TRBJ2-5; 8 positions match TRBD1. The germline V gene has CDR1 KGHDR and CDR2 SFDVKD. V lost 4 bases to trimming and J lost 2 bases; unmatched junction nucleotides: 5. This CDR3 region has 15 residues. The CDR3 coding sequence is TGTGCCACCAGTGACCCAGGACAGGGTCAAGAGACCCAGTACTTC. Protein sequence: CATSDPGQGQETQYF.

The rearrangement links TRBV5-6 to TRBJ1-2; D is unclear. The CDR3 covers 14 residues. V was trimmed by 5 bases and J by 3 bases, leaving 14 bases between them. Germline CDR1 SGHDT, CDR2 YYEEEE. The CDR3 reads CASSSKSRDYGYTF. The CDR3 nucleotides read TGTGCCAGCAGTTCAAAATCCCGGGACTATGGCTACACCTTC. Together with reference TRBV5-6 and TRBJ1-2, the CDR3 gives the full variable domain: DAGVTQSPTHLIKTRGQQVTLRCSPKSGHDTVSWYQQALGQGPQFIFQYYEEEERQRGNFPDRFSGHQFPNYSSELNVNALLLGDSALYLCASSSKSRDYGYTFGSGTRLTVV.

The genes are TRBV15 and TRBJ2-5; a weak D match, TRBD1 (5 bases). The germline V gene has CDR1 LNHNV and CDR2 YYDKDF (reference sequence). The ends were cut back, 1 base at V and 5 bases at J, with 11 bases in the middle. CDR3 size: 14 residues. CDR3 region: CATSRAGFGETQYF. The CDR3 DNA reads TGTGCCACCAGCAGAGCAGGGTTTGGGGAGACCCAGTACTTC.

The chain combines TRBV7-2 with TRBJ2-7; 10 bases align to TRBD2. Germline-derived CDR1 and CDR2 are SGHTA and FQGNSA. Germline trimming cut 2 bases from V and 0 bases from J; bases unmatched to any gene: 7. This CDR3 has 17 amino acids. The CDR3 sequence is CASSLMVVAGGSYEQYF. The CDR3 DNA reads as TGTGCCAGCAGCTTAATGGTAGTAGCGGGGGGCTCCTACGAGCAGTACTTC.

V gene TRBV24-1 combines with J gene TRBJ2-7; 9 bases match TRBD1. Germline CDR1 and CDR2: KGHDR and SFDVKD. The CDR3 loop spans 15 amino acids. The V gene end was trimmed by 1 base and the J gene end by 6 bases; junction bases not matched to a gene: 6. This chain's CDR3 is CATSDLQGAGSEQYF. The CDR3 DNA follows: TGTGCCACCAGTGATTTACAGGGGGCGGGTAGCGAGCAGTACTTC.

This clone has a single count. J is TRBJ1-2 and V is TRBV4-3, with 8 bases aligning to TRBD1. V trimming: 0 bases; J trimming: 7 bases; junction bases outside the gene matches: 7. The germline V gene encodes CDR1 LGHNA and CDR2 YSLEER. This CDR3 is built from 15 residues. This CDR3 is CASSQEVRGRGGYTF. In nucleotides, the CDR3 is TGCGCCAGCAGCCAAGAGGTCAGGGGGCGAGGTGGCTACACCTTC.

CDR3 residues: CASSGGQGGYGYTF. CDR3 sequence (DNA): TGTGCCAGCAGCGGCGGACAGGGCGGCTATGGCTACACCTTC. The chain recombines TRBV9 with TRBJ1-2; 8 nucleotides agree with TRBD1. From germline, CDR1 is SGDLS and CDR2 YYNGEE. CDR3 size: 14 residues. Unmatched junction bases numbered 5, after V lost 3 bases and J lost 4 bases.

The chain recombines TRBV7-3 with TRBJ2-3; D may be TRBD2 (7 bases). The CDR3 contains 15 residues. V lost 2 bases and J lost 2, with 11 bases in between. The V gene's germline CDR1 is SGHTA and CDR2 FQGTGA. The CDR3, as DNA: TGTGCCAGCAGCTTAGGGGGGGCTAACACAGATACGCAGTATTTT. Translating it yields CASSLGGANTDTQYF.

The V and J genes are TRBV7-2 and TRBJ2-7; TRBD1 matches at 11 bases. Trimming cost V 6 bases and J 4 bases; bases outside gene matches: 8. CDR3 size: 15 residues. Germline lookup yields CDR1 SGHTA and CDR2 FQGNSA. CDR3 protein: CASSQGGTGGYEQYF. The CDR3 DNA reads TGTGCCAGCAGTCAAGGTGGGACAGGGGGGTACGAGCAGTACTTC.

The chain uses TRBV18 and TRBJ1-1; unclear D gene. CDR3 length equals 13 residues. In germline, CDR1 is KGHSH, CDR2 LQKENI. With 4 bases removed from V and 7 bases from J, the gap between germline ends came to 13 bases. Here the CDR3 DNA reads TGTGCCAGCTCACGGGAGTACGGGAGTGAAGCTTTCTTT. This translates into CASSREYGSEAFF.

CDR3 protein: CASSYLTGSWDEQYF. The DNA for the CDR3 is TGTGCCAGCAGTTACCTCACAGGGAGTTGGGACGAGCAGTACTTC. The rearrangement joins TRBV6-5 to TRBJ2-7; the D gene is possibly TRBD1 (6 bases). Trimming took off 2 bases at V and 5 bases at J, with 16 bases between the two ends. CDR3 size: 15 residues. Germline lookup yields CDR1 MNHEY and CDR2 SVGAGI.

CDR3 amino acids: CASSLAQGNTIYF. CDR3 nucleotides: TGTGCCAGCAGCTTGGCTCAGGGAAACACCATATATTTT. The chain employs TRBV7-9 and TRBJ1-3; D not resolved. The CDR3 totals 13 residues. Germline-derived CDR1 and CDR2 are SEHNR and FQNEAQ (reference sequence). Trimming took off 3 bases at V and 4 bases at J, with 7 bases between the two ends.

This clone was seen a single time. CDR3 loop: CASRTGWSSSYEQYF. The CDR3 DNA reads TGTGCCAGCAGAACCGGTTGGAGTAGCTCCTACGAGCAGTACTTC. This chain links TRBV6-5 with TRBJ2-7, with D unclear. The germline CDR1 and CDR2 sequences are MNHEY and SVGAGI. This CDR3 has 15 amino acids. Trimming left V 6 bases short and J 0 bases short, with 15 bases between.

The chain joins TRBV24-1 to TRBJ2-1; 8 nucleotides match TRBD2. CDR3 length: 17 amino acids. J lost 2 bases, V lost 2 bases, and 7 bases had no gene match. CDR1 KGHDR and CDR2 SFDVKD come from the germline V gene. CDR3 protein: CATSDWNGRGAYNEQFF. Here the CDR3 DNA reads TGTGCCACCAGTGATTGGAACGGGAGGGGTGCCTACAATGAGCAGTTCTTC.

The V and J genes are TRBV7-8 and TRBJ1-1; D call uncertain. The CDR3 length is 14 residues. Per the germline V gene, CDR1 is SGHVS and CDR2 is FQNEAQ. The germline V and J ends were trimmed by 3 bases and 5 bases, with 13 bases remaining between them. CDR3 region: CASSLGGGLTEAFF. The CDR3 DNA sequence: TGTGCCAGCAGCTTGGGTGGCGGGTTGACTGAAGCTTTCTTT.

About this clone itself: At one end the junction does not follow the germline gene, possibly because of a read error. This chain links TRBV5-1 with TRBJ2-1; no clear D. CDR3 length: 12 residues. Germline CDR1 is SGHRS and CDR2 is YFSETQ. The CDR3 sequence: CASSLADNEQFF. The CDR3 DNA follows: TGCGCCAGCAGTTTGGCGGACAATGAGCAGTTCTTC. The entire variable domain, with the rest obtained from reference TRBV5-1 and TRBJ2-1, is as follows: KAGVTQTPRYLIKTRGQQVTLSCSPISGHRSVSWYQQTPGQGLQFLFEYFSETQRNKGNFPGRFSGRQFSNSRSEMNVSTLELGDSALYLCASSLADNEQFFGPGTRLTVL.

The chain recombines TRBV14 with TRBJ2-7; 13 bases fit TRBD2. J gave up 6 bases and V 5 bases, and 7 bases lay outside the gene matches. CDR1 is SGHDN and CDR2 is FVKESK in the germline V gene. This CDR3 region has 15 residues. The CDR3 DNA is TGTGCCAGCAGCGATGGACTAGCGGGAGTGGGCGAGCAGTACTTC. Translating it yields CASSDGLAGVGEQYF.

The gene calls are TRBV7-2 and TRBJ2-7; TRBD1 aligns across 9 bases. J gave up 4 bases and V 2 bases, and 3 bases lay outside the gene matches. CDR3 size: 14 residues. Germline-derived CDR1 and CDR2 are SGHTA and FQGNSA. The CDR3 region has the DNA TGTGCCAGCAGCTTAACAGGGGGCATGTACGAGCAGTACTTC. It yields the protein CASSLTGGMYEQYF. Full variable domain (remainder filled in from reference TRBV7-2 and TRBJ2-7): GAGVSQSPSNKVTEKGKDVELRCDPISGHTALYWYRQSLGQGLEFLIYFQGNSAPDKSGLPSDRFSAERTGGSVSTLTIQRTQQEDSAVYLCASSLTGGMYEQYFGPGTRLTVT.

This clone was counted only a few times. The V and J genes are TRBV7-3 and TRBJ2-2, with TRBD2 matching over 7 bases. CDR1 SGHTA and CDR2 FQGTGA come from the germline V gene. This CDR3 contains 18 residues. Germline trimming cut 5 bases from V and 2 bases from J; bases unmatched to any gene: 14. CDR3 sequence: CASSLNLVSGANTGELFF. The DNA for the CDR3 is TGTGCCAGCAGCCTAAATCTCGTCAGCGGGGCAAACACCGGGGAGCTGTTTTTT.

The chain employs TRBV5-1 and TRBJ1-1, with 7 bases matching TRBD1. This CDR3 spans 17 amino acids. CDR1 and CDR2 from the germline V gene are SGHRS and YFSETQ. Trimming cost V 0 bases and J 1 base; bases outside gene matches: 9. CDR3 sequence reads: CASSLAGRGRKNTEAFF. The CDR3 DNA is TGCGCCAGCAGCTTGGCCGGGAGGGGGCGTAAGAACACTGAAGCTTTCTTT.

V is TRBV12-5 and J is TRBJ2-7; D is possibly TRBD1 (6 bases). The CDR3 consists of 15 residues. V lost 4 bases and J 0 bases, leaving 13 bases between the germline ends. Germline CDR1 LGHNT, CDR2 FRNRAP. This CDR3 is CASGWAQGFSYEQYF. In nucleotides, the CDR3 is TGTGCTAGTGGTTGGGCACAGGGCTTCTCCTACGAGCAGTACTTC.